These 2 T cell receptor beta chains were sequenced from one sample in a study of CD8 T cells in ankylosing spondylitis. TCRdb reprocessed the 5' RACE reads with MiXCR, giving one entry per CDR3 protein. The sample holds about 540,000 distinct CDR3 sequences, approximately 11% seen once. Study observations and caveats: Blood of patients with ankylosing spondylitis appeared to be characterized by a TCR beta motif of several highly homologous variants.

Their recognized antigens are unknown. Sample: blood, either unsorted or a sorted T cell fraction (not recorded which). These receptors were obtained from a male donor with ankylosing spondylitis.

This clonotype came up many times. V gene TRBV20-1 combines with J gene TRBJ2-1, with TRBD2 as a possible D gene (6 bases). V dropped 0 bases and J dropped 2 bases, with 14 bases sitting between them. The CDR3 is 16 residues long. The germline V gene encodes CDR1 DFQATT and CDR2 SNEGSKA (reference sequence). The CDR3 protein is CSARDGASAAYNEQFF. For the CDR3, the DNA is TGCAGTGCTAGAGATGGGGCTAGCGCTGCCTACAATGAGCAGTTCTTC.

This clonotype appeared a few times. This chain links TRBV5-6 with TRBJ1-5, with unresolved D. The CDR3 spans 13 residues. The germline V and J ends were trimmed by 1 base and 5 bases, with 7 bases remaining between them. Germline-derived CDR1 and CDR2 are SGHDT and YYEEEE. CDR3 loop: CASSLHRDQPQHF. CDR3 in DNA: TGTGCCAGCAGCTTGCATAGGGATCAGCCCCAGCATTTT.